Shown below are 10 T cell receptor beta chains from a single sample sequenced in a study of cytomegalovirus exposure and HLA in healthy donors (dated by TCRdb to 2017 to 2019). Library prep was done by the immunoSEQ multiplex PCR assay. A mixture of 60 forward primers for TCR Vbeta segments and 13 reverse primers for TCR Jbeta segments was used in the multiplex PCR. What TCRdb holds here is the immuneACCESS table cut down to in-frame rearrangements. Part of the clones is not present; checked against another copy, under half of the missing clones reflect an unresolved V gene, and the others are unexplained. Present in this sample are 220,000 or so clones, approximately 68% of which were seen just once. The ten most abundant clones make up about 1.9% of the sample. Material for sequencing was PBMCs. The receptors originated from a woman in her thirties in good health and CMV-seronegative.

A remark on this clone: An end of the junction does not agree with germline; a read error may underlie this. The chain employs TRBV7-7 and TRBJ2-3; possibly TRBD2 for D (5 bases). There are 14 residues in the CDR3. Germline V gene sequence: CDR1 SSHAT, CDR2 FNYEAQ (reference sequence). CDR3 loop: CASSESSFTDTQYF. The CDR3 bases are TGTGCTAGCAGTGAGTCTAGCTTCACAGATACGCAGTATTTT.

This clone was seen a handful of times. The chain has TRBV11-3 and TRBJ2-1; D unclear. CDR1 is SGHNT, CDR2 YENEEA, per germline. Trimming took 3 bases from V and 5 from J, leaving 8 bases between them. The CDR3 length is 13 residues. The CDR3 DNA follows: TGTGCCAGCAGCTTTGGGCCTAACAATGAGCAGTTCTTC. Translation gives CASSFGPNNEQFF.

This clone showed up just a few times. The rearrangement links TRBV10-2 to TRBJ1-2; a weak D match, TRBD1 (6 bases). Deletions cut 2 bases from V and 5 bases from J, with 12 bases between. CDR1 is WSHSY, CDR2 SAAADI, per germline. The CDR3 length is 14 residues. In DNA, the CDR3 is TGCGCCAGCAGTGAGAGGGGGGGGAGGTATGGCTACACCTTC. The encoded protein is CASSERGGRYGYTF.

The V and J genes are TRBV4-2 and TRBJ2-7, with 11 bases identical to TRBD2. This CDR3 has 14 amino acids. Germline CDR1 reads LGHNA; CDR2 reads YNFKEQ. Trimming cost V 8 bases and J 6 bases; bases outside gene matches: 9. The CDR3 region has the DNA TGTGCCAGCCGCCTAACTAGCGGGGGTGGCGAGCAGTACTTC. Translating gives CASRLTSGGGEQYF.

The CDR3 loop reads CASSLGQGAYGYTF. CDR3 in DNA: TGCGCCAGCAGCCTGGGACAGGGGGCCTATGGCTACACCTTC. The V and J genes are TRBV5-1 and TRBJ1-2; 12 bases fit TRBD1. This CDR3 spans 14 amino acids. Trimming cost V 4 bases and J 4 bases; bases outside gene matches: 2. The V gene's germline CDR1 is SGHRS and CDR2 YFSETQ.

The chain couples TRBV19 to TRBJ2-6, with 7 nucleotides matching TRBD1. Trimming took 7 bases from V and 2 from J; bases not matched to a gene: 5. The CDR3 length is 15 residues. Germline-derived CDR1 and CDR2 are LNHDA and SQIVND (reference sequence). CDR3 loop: CASNSDRAGANVLTF. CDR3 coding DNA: TGTGCCAGTAATTCTGACAGGGCTGGGGCCAACGTCCTGACTTTC.

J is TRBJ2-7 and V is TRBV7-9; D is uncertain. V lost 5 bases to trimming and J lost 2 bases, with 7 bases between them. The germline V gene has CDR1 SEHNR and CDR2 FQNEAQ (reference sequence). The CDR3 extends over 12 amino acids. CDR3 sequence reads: CASSPRTYEQYF. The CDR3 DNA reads TGTGCCAGCAGCCCCAGGACCTACGAGCAGTACTTC.

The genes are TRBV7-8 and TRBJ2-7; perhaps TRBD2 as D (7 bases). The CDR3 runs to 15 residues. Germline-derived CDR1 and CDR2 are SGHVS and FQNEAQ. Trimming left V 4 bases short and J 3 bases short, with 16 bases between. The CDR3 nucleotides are TGTGCCAGCAGCTGTGGGGGGGGGCGCTTCTACGAGCAGTACTTC. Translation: CASSCGGGRFYEQYF.

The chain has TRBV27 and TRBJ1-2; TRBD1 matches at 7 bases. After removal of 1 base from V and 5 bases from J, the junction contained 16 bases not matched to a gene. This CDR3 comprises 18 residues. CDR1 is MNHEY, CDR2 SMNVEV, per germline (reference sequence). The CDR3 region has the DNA TGTGCCAGCAGTTTATTTGTCGACAGGGTAGCGGGGATATATGGCTACACCTTC. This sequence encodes CASSLFVDRVAGIYGYTF.

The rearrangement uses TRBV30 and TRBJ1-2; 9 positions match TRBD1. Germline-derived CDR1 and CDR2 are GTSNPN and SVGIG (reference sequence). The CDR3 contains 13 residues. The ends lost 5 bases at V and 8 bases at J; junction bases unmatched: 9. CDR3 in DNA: TGTGCCTGGGGGGAACAGGGGGCGGGAGGCTACACCTTC. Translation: CAWGEQGAGGYTF.